These T cell receptor beta chains were read from a single sample in a study of neurological immune-mediated disorders. TCRdb used MiXCR to reprocess the 5' RACE reads, holding one entry per CDR3 protein. The sample has roughly 62,000 distinct CDR3 sequences; roughly 4.8% are singletons. The specimen was PBMCs. These receptors came from a woman aged 45-59 years with multiple sclerosis. The CDR3 runs from the conserved cysteine through the conserved F or W. The order of the fields is J gene, V gene, clone size, D gene, CDR3 DNA, CDR3 protein. A D gene is named only where the DNA matches it firmly. The size entry is marked missing in some rows and otherwise reads once, few, many or a size class.

TRBJ2-3 | TRBV5-1 | many | - | TGCGCCAGCAGCTTGGCCGGTTCATTAGGGTCATCAGATACGCAGTATTTT | CASSLAGSLGSSDTQYF
TRBJ1-5 | TRBV9 | - | TRBD1 | TGTGCCAGCAGCGTGGGACAGTGGGATCAGCCCCAGAATTTT | CASSVGQWDQPQNF
TRBJ1-5 | TRBV6-2/TRBV6-3 | many | TRBD1 | TGTGCCAGCAGCCCCAGTGCCAGGGGGCTAAATCAGCCCCAGCATTTT | CASSPSARGLNQPQHF
TRBJ1-3 | TRBV5-6 | many | - | TGTGCCAGCAGCTTTCAAGGAAACACCATATATTTT | CASSFQGNTIYF
TRBJ2-2 | TRBV5-1 | - | TRBD2 | TGCGCCAGCAAACCTAGCGGGGGTCAGAACACCGGGGAGCTGTTTTTT | CASKPSGGQNTGELFF
TRBJ2-5 | TRBV5-1 | few | TRBD2 | TGCGCCAGCAGCTTGGTTCCGACTAGCGGGGGATTCCCGGAGACCCAGTACTTC | CASSLVPTSGGFPETQYF
TRBJ2-7 | TRBV9 | many | - | TGTGCCAGCAGCGTAGGTTCAGGGAGCCCCTACGAGCAGTACTTC | CASSVGSGSPYEQYF
TRBJ1-2 | TRBV12-3/TRBV12-4 | many | - | TGTGCCAGCAGTATCGGAGGGGGAATCTACACCTTC | CASSIGGGIYTF
TRBJ2-3 | TRBV4-2 | many | - | TGTGCCAGCAGCCCAGGACCGACAGATACGCAGTATTTT | CASSPGPTDTQYF
TRBJ1-1 | TRBV5-1 | - | TRBD1 | TGCGCCAGCGCCTATATCCGGGACAGGAACACTGAAGCTTTCTTT | CASAYIRDRNTEAFF
TRBJ2-5 | TRBV20-1 | many | - | TGCAGTGCTAGCGAGTGGGTAGAGACCCAGTACTTC | CSASEWVETQYF
TRBJ2-1 | TRBV5-1 | few | - | TGCGCCAGCAGCTTGGGGGTAGTTGCCGGCAGTGAGCAGTTCTTC | CASSLGVVAGSEQFF
TRBJ2-1 | TRBV6-5 | many | - | TGTGCCAGCGGGGGGCCGTACAATGAGCAGTTCTTC | CASGGPYNEQFF
TRBJ1-2 | TRBV28 | many | TRBD1 | TGTGCCAGCAGTTTAAGAGACAGGGGTCGTGGCTACACCTTC | CASSLRDRGRGYTF
TRBJ2-3 | TRBV7-2 | - | - | TGTGCCAGCAGCTCCCTCGGGTATACGCAGTATTTT | CASSSLGYTQYF
TRBJ1-5 | TRBV12-3/TRBV12-4 | few | - | TGTGCCAGCAGTTTGATCCCTTCCGATCAGCCCCAGCATTTT | CASSLIPSDQPQHF
TRBJ2-6 | TRBV7-2 | many | - | TGTGCCAGCAGCTTAGCACTCTCCTCTGGGGCCAACGTCCTGACTTTC | CASSLALSSGANVLTF
TRBJ1-1 | TRBV4-1 | many | - | TGCGCCAGCAGCCAAGATGGAGGAGGGGGCACTGAAGCTTTCTTT | CASSQDGGGGTEAFF
TRBJ2-3 | TRBV9 | many | TRBD2 | TGTGCCAGCAGCGTACTGGCGGGGGGTATAGGCACAGATACGCAGTATTTT | CASSVLAGGIGTDTQYF
TRBJ2-1 | TRBV6-2/TRBV6-3 | many | - | TGTGCCAGCTTAAGCGACAGTTACAATGAGCAGTTCTTC | CASLSDSYNEQFF
TRBJ2-1 | TRBV7-9 | - | TRBD2 | TGTGCCAGCAGCTGGACTAGCGGGGGCATCTCCTACAATGAGCAGTTCTTC | CASSWTSGGISYNEQFF
TRBJ1-1 | TRBV12-3/TRBV12-4 | many | - | TGTGCCAGCAGTTTCGGGCCTCGAAACACTGAAGCTTTCTTT | CASSFGPRNTEAFF
TRBJ2-7 | TRBV5-4 | many | TRBD1 | TGTGCCAGCAGAGTTCAGGGGGCCTACGAGCAGTACTTC | CASRVQGAYEQYF
TRBJ2-7 | TRBV5-1 | many | - | TGCGCCAGCAGCTTGGTTTCGGATCACGGGCACGAGCAGTACTTC | CASSLVSDHGHEQYF
TRBJ2-1 | TRBV29-1 | many | TRBD1 | TGCAGCGTCCGGGACAGGGGCCGGAATGAGCAGTTCTTC | CSVRDRGRNEQFF
TRBJ2-7 | TRBV5-1 | many | - | TGCGCCAGCAGCTTTAAACAGGGCACCTCCTACGAGCAGTACTTC | CASSFKQGTSYEQYF
TRBJ1-6 | TRBV6-6 | many | - | TGTGCCAGCAGCCCATACAACTCACCCCTCCACTTT | CASSPYNSPLHF
TRBJ2-2 | TRBV7-9 | - | - | TGTGCCAGCAGCCCGGGAATGAACACCGGGGAGCTGTTTTTT | CASSPGMNTGELFF
TRBJ2-3 | TRBV10-3 | many | TRBD2 | TGTGCCATCAGTGCCGGTTCGGGCGGGGGGGCCCCAGATACGCAGTATTTT | CAISAGSGGGAPDTQYF
TRBJ2-7 | TRBV6-2/TRBV6-3 | many | TRBD2 | TGTGCCAGCAAGACTAGCGGGGCCTACGAGCAGTACTTC | CASKTSGAYEQYF
TRBJ2-5 | TRBV6-1 | many | TRBD2 | TGTGCCAGCAGTGACGGCGGGGGGGCCGTAGAGACCCAGTACTTC | CASSDGGGAVETQYF
TRBJ2-3 | TRBV4-2 | - | - | TGTGCCAGCAGCCAAGATTTCCGGGACAGCACAGATACGCAGTATTTT | CASSQDFRDSTDTQYF
TRBJ1-1 | TRBV24-1 | - | TRBD1 | TGTGCCACCAGTGATTTAAAGGGGGCCACTGAAGCTTTCTTT | CATSDLKGATEAFF
TRBJ2-7 | TRBV5-1 | many | - | TGCGCCAGCAGCTTCTTCAGGTCACACGAGCAGTACTTC | CASSFFRSHEQYF
TRBJ1-5 | TRBV10-3 | many | - | TGTGCCATCAGTTCAGGGATTTTAGGTCAGCCCCAGCATTTT | CAISSGILGQPQHF
TRBJ2-1 | TRBV29-1 | many | TRBD2 | TGCAGCGTTGCCGGGACTAGTGTACAAATCAATGAGCAGTTCTTC | CSVAGTSVQINEQFF
TRBJ1-1 | TRBV5-1 | many | - | TGCGCCAGCAGCTTAATCAGGGATGAGGCTTTCTTT | CASSLIRDEAFF
TRBJ2-5 | TRBV20-1 | many | - | TGCAGTGCCTCGGGGTTACAAGAGACCCAGTACTTC | CSASGLQETQYF
TRBJ1-6 | TRBV25-1 | many | - | TGTGCCAGCAGCCGGGAACTTGGCTCACCCCTCCACTTT | CASSRELGSPLHF
TRBJ2-2 | TRBV7-8 | many | - | TGTGCCAGCAGCTTATTAACTAAGGCCTACAAATGGGAGCTGTTTTTT | CASSLLTKAYKWELFF
TRBJ1-1 | TRBV28 | many | TRBD1 | TGTGCCAGCAGTTTAGTGCAGGGGGCTTCCGAAGCTTTCTTT | CASSLVQGASEAFF
TRBJ2-1 | TRBV28 | many | TRBD1 | TGTGCCAGCAGTTTCCGATCCGGGACAGGGGACAATGAGCAGTTCTTC | CASSFRSGTGDNEQFF
TRBJ1-3 | TRBV6-1 | many | - | TGTGCCAGCAGTGAAGGGGTTGGAAACACCATATATTTT | CASSEGVGNTIYF
TRBJ1-4 | TRBV30 | - | - | TGTGCCTGGAGTAGGACACCCCAAAGAGGCGAAAAACTGTTTTTT | CAWSRTPQRGEKLFF
TRBJ1-2 | TRBV12-3/TRBV12-4 | many | TRBD1 | TGTGCCAGCAGTTTAGCCGACAGGGGGGATGGCTACACCTTC | CASSLADRGDGYTF
TRBJ1-1 | TRBV2 | few | - | TGTGCCAGCAGGGTAGATTTGAACACTGAAGCTTTCTTT | CASRVDLNTEAFF
TRBJ2-1 | TRBV20-1 | many | TRBD1 | TGCAGTGCTAGTCGACAGGGGGCGCGGAATGAGCAGTTCTTC | CSASRQGARNEQFF
TRBJ2-3 | TRBV7-3 | many | TRBD2 | TGTGCCAGCAGCTTAATGGCTAGCGGGACAGATACGCAGTATTTT | CASSLMASGTDTQYF
TRBJ2-3 | TRBV2 | - | TRBD1 | TGTGCCAGCACCCTCGGGACAGGCTACACAGATACGCAGTATTTT | CASTLGTGYTDTQYF
TRBJ1-4 | TRBV18 | few | - | TGTGCCAGCTCACGTCGACAGGCAACTAATGAAAAACTGTTTTTT | CASSRRQATNEKLFF
TRBJ2-1 | TRBV3-1 | many | TRBD2 | TGTGCCAGCACCCGAAGAACGGGGGGGGAGCAGTTCTTC | CASTRRTGGEQFF
TRBJ2-7 | TRBV7-2 | many | - | TGTGCCAGCAGCTTAGCGCCAGGAAAGTTCGACGAGCAGTACTTC | CASSLAPGKFDEQYF
TRBJ2-2 | TRBV12-3/TRBV12-4 | many | TRBD1 | TGTGCCAGCAGTAACAGGGGCAACACCGGGGAGCTGTTTTTT | CASSNRGNTGELFF
TRBJ2-1 | TRBV7-3 | many | TRBD2 | TGTGCCAGCAGCTCTAAGCGGGGTGCCCCTAATGAGCAGTTCTTC | CASSSKRGAPNEQFF
TRBJ2-7 | TRBV5-1 | many | TRBD1 | TGCGCCAGCAGCTTGCAAACCGGGACAGGGATCAACGAGCAGTACTTC | CASSLQTGTGINEQYF
TRBJ1-4 | TRBV27 | many | - | TGTGCCAGCAGTCCTTACCCTTACAGGGCGCGGAACGAAAAACTGTTTTTT | CASSPYPYRARNEKLFF
TRBJ2-7 | TRBV7-2 | many | - | TGTGCCAGCAGCTTGCTCCCAACTTACGAGCAGTACTTC | CASSLLPTYEQYF
TRBJ2-3 | TRBV7-3 | many | - | TGTGCCAGCAGCTTTCGGGGCACAGATACGCAGTATTTT | CASSFRGTDTQYF
TRBJ1-1 | TRBV10-3 | many | - | TGTGCCATCAAGGTTAGGGGGGCGGACACTGAAGCTTTCTTT | CAIKVRGADTEAFF